This T cell receptor (beta chain) was recorded in a study of cytomegalovirus exposure and HLA in healthy donors. The PCR contained 60 Vbeta and 13 Jbeta primers. Data came from immunoSEQ multiplex PCR; TCRdb stores just in-frame clones and leaves some out. The sample comprises about 160,000 clones, roughly 81% of which are singletons, and roughly an eighth rests with the top ten. Trimming left V 2 bases short and J 3 bases short, with 7 bases between. The CDR3 sequence is 13 residues long. Germline V gene lookup returns CDR1 SNHLY and CDR2 FYNNEI. Specimen: PBMCs. The sequence derives from a woman between 50 and 59 years old in good health and CMV-seronegative. This chain connects TRBV2 to TRBJ2-5; D remains ambiguous. CDR3 residues: CASSERRKETQYF. CDR3 sequence (DNA): TGTGCCAGCAGTGAACGGCGGAAAGAGACCCAGTACTTC.